This passage covers 15 T cell receptor beta chains from one sample sequenced in a study of OX40 agonist ivuxolimab in advanced cancers. Data came from immunoSEQ multiplex PCR; TCRdb stores just in-frame clones and leaves some out. The profile shows fewer than 80,000 clones, approximately 82% of them singletons. The input for sequencing was CD4+ or CD8+ T cells sorted from blood, taken in a trial of the OX40 agonist ivuxolimab. The origin of the receptors is an adult with an advanced solid tumor such as melanoma, head and neck, liver or kidney cancer.

This chain connects TRBV6-1 to TRBJ2-2; D unclear. The CDR3 contains 13 residues. Trimming left V 4 bases short and J 3 bases short, with 6 bases between. Germline lookup yields CDR1 MNHNS and CDR2 SASEGT. CDR3 sequence: CASSVRYTGELFF. For the CDR3, the DNA is TGTGCCAGCAGTGTCCGTTACACCGGGGAGCTGTTTTTT.

The V and J genes are TRBV5-5 and TRBJ1-1; D gene uncertain. The CDR3 totals 14 residues. V was pared by 6 bases and J by 1 base, with 13 bases between. Germline V gene data show CDR1 as SGHKS and CDR2 as YYEKEE (reference sequence). Here the CDR3 DNA reads TGTGCCAGCACCTTATACGACGGGAACACTGAAGCTTTCTTT. Translation gives CASTLYDGNTEAFF.

This clone was seen only once. V is TRBV2 and J is TRBJ2-7, with 9 bases identical to TRBD1. Looked up from germline, CDR1 is SNHLY and CDR2 is FYNNEI. This CDR3 is 13 amino acids long. The V gene end was trimmed by 8 bases and the J gene end by 2 bases; junction bases not matched to a gene: 4. The CDR3 loop reads CASGRQGAYEQYF. The DNA for the CDR3 is TGTGCCAGCGGACGACAGGGGGCCTACGAGCAGTACTTC. Together with reference TRBV2 and TRBJ2-7, the CDR3 gives the full variable domain: EPEVTQTPSHQVTQMGQEVILRCVPISNHLYFYWYRQILGQKVEFLVSFYNNEISEKSEIFDDQFSVERPDGSNFTLKIRSTKLEDSAMYFCASGRQGAYEQYFGPGTRLTVT.

The J gene is TRBJ1-1, the V gene TRBV7-2, with D unresolved. Per the germline V gene, CDR1 is SGHTA and CDR2 is FQGNSA. V was shortened by 5 bases and J by 0 bases, with 10 bases between the two germline ends. CDR3 size: 14 residues. The CDR3 region is CASSPVIVNTEAFF. For the CDR3, the DNA is TGTGCCAGCAGCCCAGTCATAGTGAACACTGAAGCTTTCTTT.

The chain couples TRBV4-3 to TRBJ2-1, with TRBD2 matching over 10 bases. Unmatched junction bases numbered 11, after V lost 1 base and J lost 8 bases. The CDR3 covers 17 residues. The germline V gene has CDR1 LGHNA and CDR2 YSLEER. CDR3 bases: TGCGCCAGCAGCCAAGGAGTAGCGGGGGGACGACGGGATGAGCAGTTCTTC. It translates to CASSQGVAGGRRDEQFF.

The chain carries TRBV28 and TRBJ1-3, with D perhaps matching TRBD1 (6 bases). Per germline, CDR1 MDHEN and CDR2 SYDVKM. This CDR3 has 16 amino acids. Trimming removed 6 bases at V and 0 bases at J, with 15 bases between. CDR3 bases: TGTGCCAGCAGCTCGGGACACCAGAGCTCTGGAAACACCATATATTTT. Its translation is CASSSGHQSSGNTIYF.

The V call is TRBV7-2, the J call TRBJ2-7, with 11 positions matching TRBD2. The CDR3 length is 15 residues. The ends lost 5 bases at V and 3 bases at J; junction bases unmatched: 6. Germline V gives CDR1 SGHTA, CDR2 FQGNSA. CDR3 sequence: CASSPRLAGNYEQYF. CDR3 DNA: TGTGCCAGCAGCCCTCGACTAGCGGGGAACTACGAGCAGTACTTC.

The chain has TRBV4-1 and TRBJ2-5; D possibly corresponds to TRBD2 (5 bases). The V end was cut by 3 bases, the J end by 1 base, with 9 bases between. The CDR3 has 14 residues. In germline, CDR1 is MGHRA, CDR2 YSYEKL. CDR3 residues: CASSQVATQETQYF. In nucleotides, the CDR3 is TGCGCCAGCAGCCAGGTAGCGACCCAAGAGACCCAGTACTTC.

V and J are TRBV5-1 and TRBJ1-2; perhaps TRBD1 as D (5 bases). Looked up from germline, CDR1 is SGHRS and CDR2 is YFSETQ. This CDR3 spans 13 amino acids. Trimming stripped 2 bases from V and 6 bases from J, with 11 bases between. CDR3 sequence reads: CASSFRGGDGYTF. CDR3 bases: TGCGCCAGCAGCTTTAGGGGCGGGGATGGCTACACCTTC.

The chain uses TRBV7-6 and TRBJ1-1; TRBD1 is a possible D gene (5 bases). V was pared by 1 base and J by 3 bases, with 12 bases between. The germline CDR1 and CDR2 sequences are SGHVS and FNYEAQ. The CDR3 sequence is 15 residues long. The CDR3 here is CASSLVGARDTEAFF. In DNA form, the CDR3 reads TGTGCCAGCAGCTTAGTAGGGGCTCGGGACACTGAAGCTTTCTTT.

The gene calls are TRBV9 and TRBJ2-5; no clear D gene. The CDR3 runs 14 residues. V was trimmed by 4 bases and J by 1 base, leaving 11 bases between them. Per the germline V gene, CDR1 is SGDLS and CDR2 is YYNGEE. CDR3: CASSSPVAQETQYF. The CDR3 DNA reads TGTGCCAGCAGCTCCCCCGTGGCCCAAGAGACCCAGTACTTC.

The chain carries TRBV18 and TRBJ1-2; TRBD1 might be the D (6 bases). Germline CDR1 reads KGHSH; CDR2 reads LQKENI. V was pared by 2 bases and J by 4 bases, with 14 bases between. CDR3 size: 15 residues. The CDR3 sequence is CASSPDQGTSYGYTF. DNA of the CDR3: TGTGCCAGCTCACCAGATCAGGGGACCAGCTATGGCTACACCTTC.

J is TRBJ2-3 and V is TRBV7-2; D is possibly TRBD2 (6 bases). Germline V gene data show CDR1 as SGHTA and CDR2 as FQGNSA. CDR3 length: 14 residues. Trimming pared 3 bases from V and 0 bases from J, leaving 7 bases between. The CDR3 bases are TGTGCCAGCAGCTTCCGGGGGAGCACAGATACGCAGTATTTT. Its protein is CASSFRGSTDTQYF. The complete variable domain, with remaining parts taken from reference TRBV7-2 and TRBJ2-3, reads GAGVSQSPSNKVTEKGKDVELRCDPISGHTALYWYRQSLGQGLEFLIYFQGNSAPDKSGLPSDRFSAERTGGSVSTLTIQRTQQEDSAVYLCASSFRGSTDTQYFGPGTRLTVL.

This chain links TRBV19 with TRBJ1-5; tentatively, D is TRBD1 (6 bases). This CDR3 contains 15 residues. CDR1 and CDR2 (germline): LNHDA, SQIVND (reference sequence). Trimming left V 3 bases short and J 11 bases short, with 20 bases between. CDR3 nucleotides: TGTGCCAGTAGTATTATCATGGGGACACTACCAACCCAGCATTTT. Protein sequence: CASSIIMGTLPTQHF.

The gene calls are TRBV27 and TRBJ1-1; D may be TRBD1 (6 bases). There are 13 residues in the CDR3. Trimming shortened V by 3 bases and J by 6 bases, and 11 bases separated the two germline ends. The V gene's germline CDR1 is MNHEY and CDR2 SMNVEV (reference sequence). This CDR3 is CASSLAGVSEAFF. The CDR3 DNA reads as TGTGCCAGCAGTTTGGCAGGGGTGTCTGAAGCTTTCTTT.